This T cell receptor beta chain was recovered during a study of siplizumab effects on memory and regulatory T cells. This table comes from immunoSEQ multiplex PCR, and its TCRdb copy is limited to in-frame clones, with some not included. This sample has about 100,000 clones, with 75% to 95% found just once. Concerning this clone itself: What it binds is not known.

The junction had 8 bases not matched to a gene; V was cut back by 4 bases and J by 4 bases. Germline CDR1 and CDR2: SGHDN and FVKESK. The CDR3 runs to 16 residues. Findings and limits, study-wide: It was never confirmed that proliferating Tregs from siplizumab cultures were suppressive. Apparently more diverse than memory cells, naive T cells also seemed major alloresponse contributors. Solely a minor proportion of alloreactive clones could be assigned to unstimulated subsets.

Source material: CD4+ T cells sorted from blood. The rearrangement links TRBV14 to TRBJ1-1, with 11 positions matching TRBD1. This receptor was obtained from a human donor in good health. The CDR3, as DNA: TGTGCCAGCAGCCTGTGGACAGGGGGCGCGGGCACTGAAGCTTTCTTT. This sequence encodes CASSLWTGGAGTEAFF.